Listed below are T cell receptor beta chains from one sample, sequenced in a study of CD4 T cells in relation to SARS-CoV-2 and coronaviruses. The antigens for these receptors are not known. TCRdb's table, derived via immunoSEQ multiplex PCR, lists solely in-frame clones and lacks some. The sample holds just under 20,000 clones, around 80% seen once. Sequencing was carried out using CD4+ T cells from PBMCs, cultured in vitro. These receptor sequences come from a human donor in good health. The CDR3 runs from the conserved cysteine through the conserved F or W. Fields, in order: J gene, D gene, V gene, clone size, CDR3 DNA, CDR3 protein. A D gene is named only where the DNA matches it firmly. Clone sizes are given selectively: once, few, many, or a class where the clone is expanded.

J gene: TRBJ1-4
D gene: NA
V gene: TRBV5-1
clone size: NA
CDR3 DNA: TGCGCCAGCAGCTTGGGCAGGGCAAATGAAAAACTGTTTTTT
CDR3 protein: CASSLGRANEKLFF

J gene: TRBJ2-2
D gene: NA
V gene: TRBV6-6
clone size: NA
CDR3 DNA: TGTGCCAGCAGTTACTCCGGGGACACCGGGGAGCTGTTTTTT
CDR3 protein: CASSYSGDTGELFF

J gene: TRBJ1-5
D gene: NA
V gene: TRBV21-1
clone size: NA
CDR3 DNA: TGTGCCAGCAGCAAAACCGGGACACCGGCAGTGGTAAATCAGCCCCAGCATTTT
CDR3 protein: CASSKTGTPAVVNQPQHF

J gene: TRBJ2-7
D gene: TRBD1
V gene: TRBV2
clone size: NA
CDR3 DNA: TGTGCCAGTAAGAGACAGGGGCAAGACTACGAGCAGTACTTC
CDR3 protein: CASKRQGQDYEQYF

J gene: TRBJ1-2
D gene: NA
V gene: TRBV6-5
clone size: once
CDR3 DNA: TGTGCCAGCAGTTCCGGGACATCGAACTATGGCTACACCTTC
CDR3 protein: CASSSGTSNYGYTF

J gene: TRBJ1-2
D gene: TRBD1
V gene: TRBV24-1
clone size: NA
CDR3 DNA: TGTGCCACCAGCTTAGGCCAGGGGGCAGTTGGCTACACCTTC
CDR3 protein: CATSLGQGAVGYTF

J gene: TRBJ1-4
D gene: NA
V gene: TRBV15
clone size: NA
CDR3 DNA: TGTGCCACCAAACGGAGGCTCGCAGATAAACTGTTTTTT
CDR3 protein: CATKRRLADKLFF

J gene: TRBJ1-6
D gene: TRBD1
V gene: TRBV28
clone size: NA
CDR3 DNA: TGTGCCAGCAGACCAGGGGGCCGAGCACCCCTCCACTTT
CDR3 protein: CASRPGGRAPLHF

J gene: TRBJ1-2
D gene: NA
V gene: TRBV7-8
clone size: NA
CDR3 DNA: TGTGCCAGCAGCTTGGGACACCAGGACTATGGCTACACCTTC
CDR3 protein: CASSLGHQDYGYTF

J gene: TRBJ2-5
D gene: NA
V gene: TRBV28
clone size: NA
CDR3 DNA: TGTGCCAGCAGTCCCGGGGACCGGGAGACCCAGTACTTC
CDR3 protein: CASSPGDRETQYF

J gene: TRBJ1-5
D gene: NA
V gene: TRBV20-1
clone size: NA
CDR3 DNA: TGCAGTGCTAGTTCAGGGCTATTCACCGGCAACAATCAGCCCCAGCATTTT
CDR3 protein: CSASSGLFTGNNQPQHF

J gene: TRBJ1-1
D gene: NA
V gene: TRBV7-9
clone size: NA
CDR3 DNA: TGTGCCAGCAGCCTCCAGGGACAAATGAACACTGAAGCTTTCTTT
CDR3 protein: CASSLQGQMNTEAFF

J gene: TRBJ1-4
D gene: NA
V gene: TRBV6-5
clone size: NA
CDR3 DNA: TGTGCCAGCAGTTACTTCGGAGCAACTAATGAAAAACTGTTTTTT
CDR3 protein: CASSYFGATNEKLFF

J gene: TRBJ2-2
D gene: TRBD1
V gene: TRBV6-1
clone size: NA
CDR3 DNA: TGTGCCAGCAGTGAAGGACAGGGGGGATACACCGGGGAGCTGTTTTTT
CDR3 protein: CASSEGQGGYTGELFF

J gene: TRBJ2-2
D gene: TRBD2
V gene: TRBV2
clone size: NA
CDR3 DNA: TGTGCCAGCAGTGATTTGGTAGCGGGAGAGGGCGGGGAGCTGTTTTTT
CDR3 protein: CASSDLVAGEGGELFF

J gene: TRBJ1-2
D gene: NA
V gene: TRBV27
clone size: NA
CDR3 DNA: TGTGCCAGCAGGGCAGGTCCAGCTCCTAACTATGGCTACACCTTC
CDR3 protein: CASRAGPAPNYGYTF

J gene: TRBJ1-6
D gene: TRBD1
V gene: TRBV25-1
clone size: NA
CDR3 DNA: TGTGCCAGCACACAGGGGGCCTTAGGTTCACCCCTCCACTTT
CDR3 protein: CASTQGALGSPLHF

J gene: TRBJ2-5
D gene: TRBD2
V gene: TRBV5-1
clone size: NA
CDR3 DNA: TGCGCCAGCAGGGACGGGACTAGCGGGACCGAGACCCAGTACTTC
CDR3 protein: CASRDGTSGTETQYF

J gene: TRBJ1-6
D gene: NA
V gene: TRBV5-1
clone size: NA
CDR3 DNA: TGCGCCAGCAGCGAGGGGTTCGGACAGCCAAATTCACCCCTCCACTTT
CDR3 protein: CASSEGFGQPNSPLHF

J gene: TRBJ1-5
D gene: NA
V gene: TRBV6-5
clone size: NA
CDR3 DNA: TGTGCCAGCATCCGGGGGAGCGGTCAGCCCCAGCATTTT
CDR3 protein: CASIRGSGQPQHF

J gene: TRBJ1-1
D gene: NA
V gene: TRBV29-1
clone size: NA
CDR3 DNA: TGCAGCGTTGTACGGGGCCTGAACACTGAAGCTTTCTTT
CDR3 protein: CSVVRGLNTEAFF

J gene: TRBJ2-1
D gene: TRBD1
V gene: TRBV5-1
clone size: once
CDR3 DNA: TGCGCCAGCAGCTTAGGTTCAGGGGGCTCCTACAATGAGCAGTTCTTC
CDR3 protein: CASSLGSGGSYNEQFF

J gene: TRBJ2-2
D gene: NA
V gene: TRBV7-9
clone size: NA
CDR3 DNA: TGTGCCAGCAGCCTCACCTCGGGGTCCGGGGAGCTGTTTTTT
CDR3 protein: CASSLTSGSGELFF

J gene: TRBJ1-5
D gene: NA
V gene: TRBV7-8
clone size: NA
CDR3 DNA: TGTGCCAGCAGCTTAGCCAGGAATCAGCCCCAGCATTTT
CDR3 protein: CASSLARNQPQHF

J gene: TRBJ1-1
D gene: NA
V gene: TRBV6-5
clone size: NA
CDR3 DNA: TGTGCCAGCAGTTACCGAGGTATAGCTTTCTTT
CDR3 protein: CASSYRGIAFF

J gene: TRBJ1-5
D gene: NA
V gene: TRBV24-1
clone size: NA
CDR3 DNA: TGTGCCACCAGTCCAGGGCACCAGCCCCAGCATTTT
CDR3 protein: CATSPGHQPQHF

J gene: TRBJ2-3
D gene: NA
V gene: TRBV25-1
clone size: NA
CDR3 DNA: TGTGCCAGCAGTGAAACGGGCACAGATACGCAGTATTTT
CDR3 protein: CASSETGTDTQYF

J gene: TRBJ1-1
D gene: NA
V gene: TRBV7-6
clone size: NA
CDR3 DNA: TGTGCCAGCAGCTTGTCGTGGGCCACTGAAGCTTTCTTT
CDR3 protein: CASSLSWATEAFF

J gene: TRBJ1-2
D gene: TRBD1
V gene: TRBV13
clone size: NA
CDR3 DNA: TGTGCCAGCAGCTTAGGTCCGGGACAGGGGGGCTACACCTTC
CDR3 protein: CASSLGPGQGGYTF

J gene: TRBJ1-2
D gene: NA
V gene: TRBV30
clone size: NA
CDR3 DNA: TGTGCCTGGACCGACTCTAACTATGGCTACACCTTC
CDR3 protein: CAWTDSNYGYTF

J gene: TRBJ1-2
D gene: NA
V gene: TRBV3-1/TRBV3-2
clone size: few
CDR3 DNA: TGTGCCAGCAGCCAAGATAGTTTCATTGGCGGCTACACCTTC
CDR3 protein: CASSQDSFIGGYTF

J gene: TRBJ2-2
D gene: NA
V gene: TRBV2
clone size: NA
CDR3 DNA: TGTGCCAGCACGCCGCAAGCGGGTATCACCGGGGAGCTGTTTTTT
CDR3 protein: CASTPQAGITGELFF

J gene: TRBJ1-1
D gene: NA
V gene: TRBV11-2
clone size: NA
CDR3 DNA: TGTGCCAGCAGCTTAATGGAGATAGGCACTGAAGCTTTCTTT
CDR3 protein: CASSLMEIGTEAFF

J gene: TRBJ2-3
D gene: NA
V gene: TRBV3-1/TRBV3-2
clone size: few
CDR3 DNA: TGTGCCAGCAGCCAAGAGACGGGGGCCCCAGATACGCAGTATTTT
CDR3 protein: CASSQETGAPDTQYF

J gene: TRBJ2-5
D gene: NA
V gene: TRBV3-1/TRBV3-2
clone size: NA
CDR3 DNA: TGTGCCAGCAGCCAAGGATTATCTGGCACCCAAGAGACCCAGTACTTC
CDR3 protein: CASSQGLSGTQETQYF

J gene: TRBJ2-1
D gene: NA
V gene: TRBV19
clone size: NA
CDR3 DNA: TGTGCCAGTAGTATTTCTGTGACCTTTGGCGATGAGCAGTTCTTC
CDR3 protein: CASSISVTFGDEQFF

J gene: TRBJ2-4
D gene: TRBD1
V gene: TRBV5-5
clone size: once
CDR3 DNA: TGTGCCAGCAGCTCAGTAACAGGGGTTGAAGGCAAAAACATTCAGTACTTC
CDR3 protein: CASSSVTGVEGKNIQYF